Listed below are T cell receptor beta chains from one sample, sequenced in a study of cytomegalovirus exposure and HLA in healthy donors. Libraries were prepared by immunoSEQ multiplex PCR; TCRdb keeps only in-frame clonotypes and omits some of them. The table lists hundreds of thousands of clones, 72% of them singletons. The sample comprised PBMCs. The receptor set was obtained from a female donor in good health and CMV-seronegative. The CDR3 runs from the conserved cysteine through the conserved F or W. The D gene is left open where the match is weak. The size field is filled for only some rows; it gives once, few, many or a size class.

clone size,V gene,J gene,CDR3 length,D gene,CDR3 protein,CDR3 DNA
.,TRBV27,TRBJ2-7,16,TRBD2,CASSLRTSGRSYEQYF,TGTGCCAGCAGTTTACGGACTAGCGGGAGATCTTACGAGCAGTACTTC
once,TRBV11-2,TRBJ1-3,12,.,CASSQTGNTIYF,TGTGCCAGCAGCCAGACTGGAAACACCATATATTTT
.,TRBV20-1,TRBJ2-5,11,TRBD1,CSALQGETQYF,TGCAGTGCTTTACAGGGGGAGACCCAGTACTTC
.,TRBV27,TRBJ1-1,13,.,CASRSIDSFQAFF,TGTGCCAGCAGATCGATCGACAGCTTCCAAGCTTTCTTT
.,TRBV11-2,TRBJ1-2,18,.,CASSSTKEGSRSNYGYTF,TGTGCCAGCAGCTCAACTAAGGAGGGCAGCCGGTCTAACTATGGCTACACCTTC
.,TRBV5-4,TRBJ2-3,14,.,CASSFRSSTDTQYF,TGTGCCAGCAGCTTTCGGTCCTCCACAGATACGCAGTATTTT
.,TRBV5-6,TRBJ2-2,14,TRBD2,CASSRTRGTGELFF,TGTGCCAGCAGCCGGACTAGGGGCACCGGGGAGCTGTTTTTT
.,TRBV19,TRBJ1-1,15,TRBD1,CASSMAGGWDTEAFF,TGTGCCAGTAGTATGGCAGGGGGTTGGGACACTGAAGCTTTCTTT
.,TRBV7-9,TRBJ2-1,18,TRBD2,CASSLALAGGVGYNEQFF,TGTGCCAGCAGCTTAGCTCTAGCGGGAGGCGTGGGCTACAATGAGCAGTTCTTC
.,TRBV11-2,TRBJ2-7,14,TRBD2,CASSLGAGEYEQYF,TGTGCCAGCAGCTTAGGTGCGGGAGAGTACGAGCAGTACTTC
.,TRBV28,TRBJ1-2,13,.,CASSLTGWYGYTF,TGTGCCAGCAGTTTAACGGGTTGGTATGGCTACACCTTC
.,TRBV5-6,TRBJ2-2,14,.,CASSLTSNTGELFF,TGTGCCAGCAGCTTGACTAGCAACACCGGGGAGCTGTTTTTT
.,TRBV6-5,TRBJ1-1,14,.,CASSLQIQNTEAFF,TGTGCCAGCAGCCTCCAGATTCAGAACACTGAAGCTTTCTTT
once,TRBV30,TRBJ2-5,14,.,CAWSDGHSQETQYF,TGTGCCTGGAGTGACGGACACAGCCAAGAGACCCAGTACTTC
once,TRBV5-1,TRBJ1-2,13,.,CASSLGGIYGYTF,TGCGCCAGCAGCTTGGGGGGCATATATGGCTACACCTTC
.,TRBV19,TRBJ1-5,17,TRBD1,CASSIKGQGGSNQPQHF,TGTGCCAGTAGTATTAAGGGACAGGGAGGAAGCAATCAGCCCCAGCATTTT
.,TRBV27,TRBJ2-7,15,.,CASSFRQASSYEQYF,TGTGCCAGCAGTTTCAGACAGGCCTCCTCCTACGAGCAGTACTTC
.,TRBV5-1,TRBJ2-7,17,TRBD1,CASSLAPRDRGFYEQYF,TGCGCCAGCAGCCTCGCCCCTCGGGACAGGGGATTCTACGAGCAGTACTTC
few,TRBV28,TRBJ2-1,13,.,CASSTAGQNEQFF,TGTGCCAGCAGCACCGCCGGACAGAATGAGCAGTTCTTC
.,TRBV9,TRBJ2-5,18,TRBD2,CASSVSPTSGRAQETQYF,TGTGCCAGCAGCGTATCCCCGACTAGCGGGAGGGCTCAAGAGACCCAGTACTTC
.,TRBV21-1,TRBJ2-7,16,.,CASSNSGCAGSYEQYF,TGTGCCAGCAGCAATTCCGGGTGTGCGGGGTCCTACGAGCAGTACTTC
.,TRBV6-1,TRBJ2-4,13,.,CASSNLQRDIQYF,TGTGCCAGCAGTAATCTACAGAGGGACATTCAGTACTTC
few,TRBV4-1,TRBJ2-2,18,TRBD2,CASSRRTSGRENTGELFF,TGCGCCAGCAGCCGTCGGACTAGCGGGAGGGAGAACACCGGGGAGCTGTTTTTT
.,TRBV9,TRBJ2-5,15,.,CASSTTNGVLETQYF,TGTGCCAGCAGCACAACCAACGGAGTACTTGAGACCCAGTACTTC
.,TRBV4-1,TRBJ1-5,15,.,CASSPTDATNQPQHF,TGCGCCAGCAGCCCGACAGACGCTACGAATCAGCCCCAGCATTTT
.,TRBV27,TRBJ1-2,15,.,CASSLSTAAGYGYTF,TGTGCCAGCAGTTTATCGACGGCAGCGGGATATGGCTACACCTTC
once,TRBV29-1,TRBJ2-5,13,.,CSVIDRNQETQYF,TGCAGCGTGATCGACAGAAACCAAGAGACCCAGTACTTC